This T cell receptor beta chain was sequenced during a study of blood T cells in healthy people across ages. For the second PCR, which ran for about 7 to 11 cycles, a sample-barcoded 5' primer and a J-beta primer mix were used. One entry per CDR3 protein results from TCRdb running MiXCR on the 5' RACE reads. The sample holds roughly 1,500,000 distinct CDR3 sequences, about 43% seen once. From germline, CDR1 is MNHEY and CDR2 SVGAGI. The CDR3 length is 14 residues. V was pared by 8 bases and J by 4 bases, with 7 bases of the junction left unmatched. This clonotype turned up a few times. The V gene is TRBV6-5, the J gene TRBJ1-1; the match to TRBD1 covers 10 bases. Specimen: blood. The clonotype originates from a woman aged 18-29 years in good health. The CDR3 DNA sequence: TGTGCCAGCGGTGTGGGACAGGGGTTCACTGAAGCTTTCTTT. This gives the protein CASGVGQGFTEAFF.